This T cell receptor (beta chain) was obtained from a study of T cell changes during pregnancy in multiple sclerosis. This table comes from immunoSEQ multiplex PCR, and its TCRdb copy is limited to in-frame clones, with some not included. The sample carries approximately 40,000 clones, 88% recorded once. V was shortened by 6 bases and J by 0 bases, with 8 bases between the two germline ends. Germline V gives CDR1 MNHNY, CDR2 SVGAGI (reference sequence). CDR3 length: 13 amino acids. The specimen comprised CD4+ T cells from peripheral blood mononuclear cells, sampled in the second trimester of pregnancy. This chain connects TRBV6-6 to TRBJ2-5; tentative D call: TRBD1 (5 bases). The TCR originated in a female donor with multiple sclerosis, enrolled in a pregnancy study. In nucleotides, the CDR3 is TGTGCCAGCAGCAGGGCCCACCAAGAGACCCAGTACTTC. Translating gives CASSRAHQETQYF.